This TCR beta chain was retrieved from a study of shared clonotypes between healthy human individuals. Profiling relied on immunoSEQ multiplex PCR, and the TCRdb table lists in-frame clones only, not all of them. The table shows 1 million to 1.2 million clones, with approximately 80% occurring only once. Study observations and caveats: The study sampled only blood, and tissue repertoires likely differ. Clonotypes shared by all four donors outscored non-shared clonotypes in generation probability.

A word on this clone: Its antigen is unknown.

Germline values: CDR1 SGHKS, CDR2 YYEKEE (reference sequence). V was cut by 0 bases and J by 5 bases, with 5 bases left in between. This CDR3 is 13 amino acids long. This receptor was taken from a man aged 18 to 30 in good health. Some clones in this sample may be carry-over from other donors' samples. Input material: memory CD4+ T cells from PBMCs. Subset: CD45RA-negative fraction. The V call is TRBV5-5, the J call TRBJ1-4; D is unresolved. CDR3 protein: CASSLVPNEKLFF. CDR3 sequence (DNA): TGTGCCAGCAGCTTGGTTCCAAATGAAAAACTGTTTTTT.